This T cell receptor (beta chain) stems from a study of memory CD4+ T cells and cytomegalovirus serostatus. Study findings and constraints: Of 150 to 200 reported CMV TCRbeta sequences, about 67 were found in memory CD4+ repertoires. CMV serostatus prediction reached median AUC around 0.94, or 0.89 with US-trained model.

The sort gate was single viable CD3+CD4+CD8-CD45RO+ cells for memory CD4+ T cells. The table came from immunoSEQ multiplex PCR; TCRdb's copy has only in-frame clones and leaves some out. In the table there are 27,000 or so clones, roughly 76% of which are singletons. Trimming stripped 2 bases from V and 1 base from J, with 9 bases between. Germline assignment: CDR1 SGHRS and CDR2 YFSETQ. The CDR3 is 14 residues long. This clone appeared a few times. The target antigen is unknown. The chain employs TRBV5-1 and TRBJ1-1, with D possibly matching TRBD1 (5 bases). This TCR was sampled from an adult in good health and CMV-seronegative. The sample comprised memory CD4+ T cells from blood. Written as DNA, the CDR3 is TGCGCCAGCAGCTTTTCACAGGAGAACACTGAAGCTTTCTTT. Translating gives CASSFSQENTEAFF.